Detailed here is one T cell receptor beta chain. The CDR3 has 13 amino acids. The germline CDR1 and CDR2 sequences are ENHRY and SYGVKD. Losses at the gene ends were 3 bases for V and 2 bases for J; bases not matched to a gene: 0. These data originate in a study of blood T cell repertoires in COVID-19. Study information: Samples representing acute and convalescent COVID-19 were sourced from the United States, Italy and Spain. Nucleic acid was either cDNA or gDNA, and it came from T cells, B-cell-depleted T cells, or PBMCs.

Authors' methods: Reference gene primer amplification in the assay estimated nucleated cell counts. The protocol was immunoSEQ multiplex PCR, while the TCRdb copy is restricted to in-frame clones and leaves out a portion. V, J and clone size derive from that table, while D and trimming were established from the DNA sequence. This sample has around 56,000 clones; around 80% occur once, and the top ten carry 6.5% to 8.5%. The sequencing sample was made of peripheral blood. This receptor was identified in a man between 60 and 75 years old with acute or convalescent COVID-19. The V gene is TRBV10-3, the J gene TRBJ1-2, with 7 positions matching TRBD1. In DNA form, the CDR3 reads TGTGCCATCAGTGAACAGGGGAACTATGGCTACACCTTC. Translated, it gives CAISEQGNYGYTF.